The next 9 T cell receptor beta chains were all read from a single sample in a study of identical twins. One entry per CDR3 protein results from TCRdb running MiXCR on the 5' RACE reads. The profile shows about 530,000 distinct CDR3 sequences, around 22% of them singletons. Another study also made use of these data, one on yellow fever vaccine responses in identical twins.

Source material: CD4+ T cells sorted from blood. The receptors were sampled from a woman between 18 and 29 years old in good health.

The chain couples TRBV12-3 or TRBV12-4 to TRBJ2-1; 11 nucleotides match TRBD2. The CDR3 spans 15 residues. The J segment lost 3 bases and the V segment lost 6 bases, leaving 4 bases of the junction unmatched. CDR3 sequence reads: CASRLSGGDYNEQFF. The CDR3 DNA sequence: TGTGCCAGCAGACTTAGCGGGGGGGACTACAATGAGCAGTTCTTC.

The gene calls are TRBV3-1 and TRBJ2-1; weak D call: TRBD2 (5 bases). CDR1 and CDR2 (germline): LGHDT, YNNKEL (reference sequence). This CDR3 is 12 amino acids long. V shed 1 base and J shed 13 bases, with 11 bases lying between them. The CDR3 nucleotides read TGTGCCAGCAGCCAAGGATTAGCGCGACAGTTCTTC. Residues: CASSQGLARQFF.

CDR3 DNA: TGTGCCAGCTCAGGCAGCGGGGACTACAATGAGCAGTTCTTC. Its protein product is CASSGSGDYNEQFF. This chain joins TRBV18 and TRBJ2-1, with 7 bases matching TRBD2. From germline, CDR1 is KGHSH and CDR2 LQKENI. J gave up 3 bases and V 5 bases, and 4 bases lay outside the gene matches. CDR3 length equals 14 residues.

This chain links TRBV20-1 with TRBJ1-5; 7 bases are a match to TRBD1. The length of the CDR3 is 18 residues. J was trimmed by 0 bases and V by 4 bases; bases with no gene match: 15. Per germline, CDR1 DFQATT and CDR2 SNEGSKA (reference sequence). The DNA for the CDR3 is TGCAGTGCTACAGCCCCCTTGGGACAGATTAATAGCAATCAGCCCCAGCATTTT. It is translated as CSATAPLGQINSNQPQHF.

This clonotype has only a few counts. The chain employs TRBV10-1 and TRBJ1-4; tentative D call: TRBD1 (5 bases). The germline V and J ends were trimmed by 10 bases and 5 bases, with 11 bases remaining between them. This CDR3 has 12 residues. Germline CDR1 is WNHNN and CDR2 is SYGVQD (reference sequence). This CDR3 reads CATGPGNEKLFF. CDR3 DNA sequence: TGCGCCACCGGCCCAGGGAATGAAAAACTGTTTTTT.

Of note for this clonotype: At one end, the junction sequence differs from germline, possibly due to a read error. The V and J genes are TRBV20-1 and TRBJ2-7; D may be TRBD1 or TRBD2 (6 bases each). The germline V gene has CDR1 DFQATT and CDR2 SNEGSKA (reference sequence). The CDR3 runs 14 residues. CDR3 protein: CSAKKGGGAYEQYF. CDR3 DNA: TGCAGCGCTAAAAAGGGGGGAGGAGCCTACGAGCAGTACTTC.

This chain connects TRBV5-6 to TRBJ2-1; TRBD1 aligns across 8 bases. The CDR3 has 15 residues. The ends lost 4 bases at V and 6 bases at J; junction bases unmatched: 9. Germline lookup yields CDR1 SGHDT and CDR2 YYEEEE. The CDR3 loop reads CASSGRDRSSNEQFF. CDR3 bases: TGTGCCAGCAGCGGCCGGGACAGGAGCTCCAATGAGCAGTTCTTC. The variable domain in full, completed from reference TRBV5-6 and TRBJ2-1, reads DAGVTQSPTHLIKTRGQQVTLRCSPKSGHDTVSWYQQALGQGPQFIFQYYEEEERQRGNFPDRFSGHQFPNYSSELNVNALLLGDSALYLCASSGRDRSSNEQFFGPGTRLTVL.

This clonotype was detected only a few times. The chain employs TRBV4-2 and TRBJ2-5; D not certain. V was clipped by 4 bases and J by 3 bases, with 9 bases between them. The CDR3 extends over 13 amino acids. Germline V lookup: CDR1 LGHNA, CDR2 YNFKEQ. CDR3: CASSREAKETQYF. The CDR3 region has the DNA TGTGCCAGCAGCCGAGAGGCAAAAGAGACCCAGTACTTC.

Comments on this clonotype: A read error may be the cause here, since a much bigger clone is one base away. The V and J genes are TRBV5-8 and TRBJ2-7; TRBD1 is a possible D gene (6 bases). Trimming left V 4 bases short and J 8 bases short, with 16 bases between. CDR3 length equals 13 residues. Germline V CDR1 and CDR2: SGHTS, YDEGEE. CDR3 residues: CASSPGQNGQQYV. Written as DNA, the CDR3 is TGTGCCAGCAGCCCCGGACAGAATGGTCAGCAGTACGTC.